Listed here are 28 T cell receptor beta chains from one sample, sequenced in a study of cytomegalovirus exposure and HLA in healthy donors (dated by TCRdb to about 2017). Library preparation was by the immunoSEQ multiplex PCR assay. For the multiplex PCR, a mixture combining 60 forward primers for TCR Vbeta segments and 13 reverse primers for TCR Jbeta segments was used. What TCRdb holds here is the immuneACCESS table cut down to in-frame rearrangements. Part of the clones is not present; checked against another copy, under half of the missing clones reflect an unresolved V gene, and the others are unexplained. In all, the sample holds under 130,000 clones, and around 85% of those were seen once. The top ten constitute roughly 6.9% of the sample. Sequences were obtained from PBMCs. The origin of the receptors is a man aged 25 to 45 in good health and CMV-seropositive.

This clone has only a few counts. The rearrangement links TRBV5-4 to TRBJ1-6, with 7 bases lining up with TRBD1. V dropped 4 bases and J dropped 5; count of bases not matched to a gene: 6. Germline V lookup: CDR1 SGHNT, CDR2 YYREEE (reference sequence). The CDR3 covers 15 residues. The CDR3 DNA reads TGTGCCAGCAGCCTAGGGACAGTCAATAATTCACCCCTCCACTTT. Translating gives CASSLGTVNNSPLHF.

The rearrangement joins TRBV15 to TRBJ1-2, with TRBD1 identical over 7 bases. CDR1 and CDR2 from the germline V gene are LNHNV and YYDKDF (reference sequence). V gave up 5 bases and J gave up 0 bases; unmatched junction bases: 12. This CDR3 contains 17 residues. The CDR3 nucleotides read TGTGCCACCAGCGGATGGGGTCAGGGGGGAACTAACTATGGCTACACCTTC. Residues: CATSGWGQGGTNYGYTF.

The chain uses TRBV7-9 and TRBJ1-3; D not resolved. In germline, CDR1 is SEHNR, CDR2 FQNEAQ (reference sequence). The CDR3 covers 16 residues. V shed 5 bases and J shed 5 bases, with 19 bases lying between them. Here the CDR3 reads CASSPLPGRIRNTIYF. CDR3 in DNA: TGTGCCAGCAGCCCGTTACCGGGGAGAATTAGAAACACCATATATTTT.

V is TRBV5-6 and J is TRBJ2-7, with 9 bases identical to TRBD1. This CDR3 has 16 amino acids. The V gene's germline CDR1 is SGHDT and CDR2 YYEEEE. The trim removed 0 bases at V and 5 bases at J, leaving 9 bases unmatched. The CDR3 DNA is TGTGCCAGCAGCTTGGAGACCGGGACAGGGTTCGACGAGCAGTACTTC. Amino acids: CASSLETGTGFDEQYF. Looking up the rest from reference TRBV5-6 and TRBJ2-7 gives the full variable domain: DAGVTQSPTHLIKTRGQQVTLRCSPKSGHDTVSWYQQALGQGPQFIFQYYEEEERQRGNFPDRFSGHQFPNYSSELNVNALLLGDSALYLCASSLETGTGFDEQYFGPGTRLTVT.

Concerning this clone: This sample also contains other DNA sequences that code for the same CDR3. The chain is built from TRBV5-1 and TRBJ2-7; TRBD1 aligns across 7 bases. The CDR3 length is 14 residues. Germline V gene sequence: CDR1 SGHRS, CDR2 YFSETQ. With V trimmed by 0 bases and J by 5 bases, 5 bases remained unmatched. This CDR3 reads CASSLGQGGDEQYF. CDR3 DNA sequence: TGCGCCAGCAGCTTGGGACAGGGTGGGGACGAGCAGTACTTC.

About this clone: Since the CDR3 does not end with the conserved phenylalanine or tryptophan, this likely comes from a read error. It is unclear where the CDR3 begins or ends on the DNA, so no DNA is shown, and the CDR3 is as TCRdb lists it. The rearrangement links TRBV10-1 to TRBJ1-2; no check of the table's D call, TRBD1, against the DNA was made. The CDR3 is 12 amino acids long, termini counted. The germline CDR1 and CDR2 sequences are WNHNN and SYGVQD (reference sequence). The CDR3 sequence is CASRGPGQGFSS.

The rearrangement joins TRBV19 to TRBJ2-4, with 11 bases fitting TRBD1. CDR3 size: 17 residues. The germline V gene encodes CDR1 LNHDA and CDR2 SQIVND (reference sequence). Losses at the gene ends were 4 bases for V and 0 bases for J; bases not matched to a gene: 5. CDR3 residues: CASSKGQGAGAKNIQYF. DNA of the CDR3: TGTGCCAGTAGTAAAGGACAGGGGGCAGGAGCCAAAAACATTCAGTACTTC.

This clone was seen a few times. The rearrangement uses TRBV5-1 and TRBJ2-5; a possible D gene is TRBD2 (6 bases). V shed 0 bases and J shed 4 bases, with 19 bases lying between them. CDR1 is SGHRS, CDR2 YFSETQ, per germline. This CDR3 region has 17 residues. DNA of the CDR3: TGCGCCAGCAGCTTGGCCGGTGGGACTGCCGGGGGAGAGACCCAGTACTTC. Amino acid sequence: CASSLAGGTAGGETQYF.

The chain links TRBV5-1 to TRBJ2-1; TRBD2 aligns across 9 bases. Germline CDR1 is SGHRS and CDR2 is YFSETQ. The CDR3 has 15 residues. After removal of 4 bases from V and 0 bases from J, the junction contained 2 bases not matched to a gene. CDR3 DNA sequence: TGCGCCAGCAGCGGAGCGGGGGGCTCCTACAATGAGCAGTTCTTC. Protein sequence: CASSGAGGSYNEQFF.

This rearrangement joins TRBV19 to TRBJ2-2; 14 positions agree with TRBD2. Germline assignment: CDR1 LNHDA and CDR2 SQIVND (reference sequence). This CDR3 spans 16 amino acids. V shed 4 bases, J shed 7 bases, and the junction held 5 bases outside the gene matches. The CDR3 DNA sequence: TGTGCCAGTAGTACGGGACTAGCGGGGGCGGGCGGGGAGCTGTTTTTT. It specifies CASSTGLAGAGGELFF. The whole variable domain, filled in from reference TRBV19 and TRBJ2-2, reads DGGITQSPKYLFRKEGQNVTLSCEQNLNHDAMYWYRQDPGQGLRLIYYSQIVNDFQKGDIAEGYSVSREKKESFPLTVTSAQKNPTAFYLCASSTGLAGAGGELFFGEGSRLTVL.

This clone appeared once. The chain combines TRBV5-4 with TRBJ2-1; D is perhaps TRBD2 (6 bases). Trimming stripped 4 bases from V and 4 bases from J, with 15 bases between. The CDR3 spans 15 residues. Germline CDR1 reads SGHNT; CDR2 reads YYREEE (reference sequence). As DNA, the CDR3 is TGTGCCAGCAGCCCGGAGGCGGGGCTATACAATGAGCAGTTCTTC. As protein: CASSPEAGLYNEQFF.

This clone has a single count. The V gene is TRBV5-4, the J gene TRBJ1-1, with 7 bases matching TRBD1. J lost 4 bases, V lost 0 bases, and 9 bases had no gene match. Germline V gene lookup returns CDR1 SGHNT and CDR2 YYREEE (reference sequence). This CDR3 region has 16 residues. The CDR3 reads CASSLESGQIGTEAFF. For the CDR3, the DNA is TGTGCCAGCAGCTTGGAGTCGGGACAGATCGGCACTGAAGCTTTCTTT.

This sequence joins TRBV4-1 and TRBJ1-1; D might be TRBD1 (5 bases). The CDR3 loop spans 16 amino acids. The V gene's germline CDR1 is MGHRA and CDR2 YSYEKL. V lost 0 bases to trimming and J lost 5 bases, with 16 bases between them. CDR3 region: CASSQDSAGRVTEAFF. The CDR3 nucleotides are TGCGCCAGCAGCCAAGATTCGGCAGGGAGGGTGACTGAAGCTTTCTTT.

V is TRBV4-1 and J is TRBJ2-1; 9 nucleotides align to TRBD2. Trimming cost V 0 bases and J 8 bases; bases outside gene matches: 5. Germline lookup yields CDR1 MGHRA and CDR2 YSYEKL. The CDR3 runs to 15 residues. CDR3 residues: CASSQERGGSDEQFF. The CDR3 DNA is TGCGCCAGCAGCCAAGAGCGGGGGGGCTCTGATGAGCAGTTCTTC.

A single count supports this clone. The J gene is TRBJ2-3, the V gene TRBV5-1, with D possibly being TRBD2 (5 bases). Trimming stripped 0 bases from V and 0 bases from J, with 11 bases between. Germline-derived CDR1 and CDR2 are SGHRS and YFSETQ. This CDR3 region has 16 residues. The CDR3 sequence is CASSLGARRSTDTQYF. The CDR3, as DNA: TGCGCCAGCAGCTTGGGGGCTAGGAGGAGCACAGATACGCAGTATTTT.

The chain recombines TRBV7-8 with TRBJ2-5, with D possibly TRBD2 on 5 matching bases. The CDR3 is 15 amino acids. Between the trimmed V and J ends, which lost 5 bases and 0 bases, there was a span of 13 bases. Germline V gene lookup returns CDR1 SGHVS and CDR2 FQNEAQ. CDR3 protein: CASSTTEGYQETQYF. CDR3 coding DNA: TGTGCCAGCAGCACCACAGAGGGCTACCAAGAGACCCAGTACTTC. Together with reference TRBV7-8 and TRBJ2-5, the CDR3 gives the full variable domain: GAGVSQSPRYKVAKRGQDVALRCDPISGHVSLFWYQQALGQGPEFLTYFQNEAQLDKSGLPSDRFFAERPEGSVSTLKIQRTQQEDSAVYLCASSTTEGYQETQYFGPGTRLLVL.

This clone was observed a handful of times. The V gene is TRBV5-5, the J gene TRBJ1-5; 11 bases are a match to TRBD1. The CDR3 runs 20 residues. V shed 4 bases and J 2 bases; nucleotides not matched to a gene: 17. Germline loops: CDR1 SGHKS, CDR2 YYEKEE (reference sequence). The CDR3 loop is CASSHRDRGSSGFGNQPQHF. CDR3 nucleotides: TGTGCCAGCAGCCACCGGGACAGGGGGTCTTCCGGATTTGGCAATCAGCCCCAGCATTTT.

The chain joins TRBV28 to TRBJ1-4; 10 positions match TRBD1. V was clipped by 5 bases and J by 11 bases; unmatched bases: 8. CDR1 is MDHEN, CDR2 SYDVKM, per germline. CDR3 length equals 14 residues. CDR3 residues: CASSLFGTGEKLFF. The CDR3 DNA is TGTGCCAGCAGTCTGTTCGGGACAGGGGAGAAACTGTTTTTT.

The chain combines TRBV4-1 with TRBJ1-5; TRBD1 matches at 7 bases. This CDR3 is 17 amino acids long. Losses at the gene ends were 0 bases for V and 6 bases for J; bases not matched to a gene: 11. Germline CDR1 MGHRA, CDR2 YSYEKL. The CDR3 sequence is CASSQDILGDRTQPQHF. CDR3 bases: TGCGCCAGCAGCCAAGATATCTTAGGGGACAGAACTCAGCCCCAGCATTTT.

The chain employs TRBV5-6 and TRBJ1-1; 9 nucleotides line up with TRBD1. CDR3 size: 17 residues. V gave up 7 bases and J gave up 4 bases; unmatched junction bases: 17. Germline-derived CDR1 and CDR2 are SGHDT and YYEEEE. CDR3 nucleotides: TGTGCCAGCCGACTAGGGACAGGGATGGGTGAGGGCACTGAAGCTTTCTTT. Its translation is CASRLGTGMGEGTEAFF.

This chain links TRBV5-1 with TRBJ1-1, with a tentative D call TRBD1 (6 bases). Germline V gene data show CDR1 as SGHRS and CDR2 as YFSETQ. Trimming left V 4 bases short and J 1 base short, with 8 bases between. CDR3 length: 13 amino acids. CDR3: CASSEGQNTEAFF. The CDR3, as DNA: TGCGCCAGCAGCGAGGGACAGAACACTGAAGCTTTCTTT. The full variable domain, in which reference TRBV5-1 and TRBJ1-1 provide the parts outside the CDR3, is KAGVTQTPRYLIKTRGQQVTLSCSPISGHRSVSWYQQTPGQGLQFLFEYFSETQRNKGNFPGRFSGRQFSNSRSEMNVSTLELGDSALYLCASSEGQNTEAFFGQGTRLTVV.

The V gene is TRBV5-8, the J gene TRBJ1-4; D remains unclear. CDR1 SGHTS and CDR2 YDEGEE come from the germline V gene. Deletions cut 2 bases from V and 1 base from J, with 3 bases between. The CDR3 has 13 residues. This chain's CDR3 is CASSFRTNEKLFF. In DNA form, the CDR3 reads TGTGCCAGCAGCTTCCGAACTAATGAAAAACTGTTTTTT. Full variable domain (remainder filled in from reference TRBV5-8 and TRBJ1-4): EAGVTQSPTHLIKTRGQQATLRCSPISGHTSVYWYQQALGLGLQFLLWYDEGEERNRGNFPPRFSGRQFPNYSSELNVNALELEDSALYLCASSFRTNEKLFFGSGTQLSVL.

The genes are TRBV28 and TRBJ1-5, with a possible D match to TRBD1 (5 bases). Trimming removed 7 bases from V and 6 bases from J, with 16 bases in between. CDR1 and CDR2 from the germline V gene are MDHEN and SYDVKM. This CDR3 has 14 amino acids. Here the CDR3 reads CASNPPGMAQPQHF. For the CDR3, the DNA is TGTGCCAGCAACCCTCCAGGGATGGCTCAGCCCCAGCATTTT.

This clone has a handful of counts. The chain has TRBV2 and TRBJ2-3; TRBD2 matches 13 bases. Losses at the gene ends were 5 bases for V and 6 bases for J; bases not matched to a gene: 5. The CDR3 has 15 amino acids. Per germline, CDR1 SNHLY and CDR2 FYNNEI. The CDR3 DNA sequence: TGTGCCAGCAGTCGACTAGCGGGGGGCAGGGATACGCAGTATTTT. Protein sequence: CASSRLAGGRDTQYF.

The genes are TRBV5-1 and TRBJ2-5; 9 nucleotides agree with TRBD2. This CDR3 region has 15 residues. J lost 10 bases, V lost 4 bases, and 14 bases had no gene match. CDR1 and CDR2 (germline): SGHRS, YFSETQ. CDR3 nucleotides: TGCGCCAGCAGCCCAGATCCGGATGGCGGGGGGGGCCAGTACTTC. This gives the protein CASSPDPDGGGGQYF.

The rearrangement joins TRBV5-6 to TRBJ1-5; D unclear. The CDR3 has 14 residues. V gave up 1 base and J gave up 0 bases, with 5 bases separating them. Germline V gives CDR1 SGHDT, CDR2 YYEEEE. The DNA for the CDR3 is TGTGCCAGCAGCTTGACAGATAGCAATCAGCCCCAGCATTTT. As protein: CASSLTDSNQPQHF.

The CDR3, as DNA: TGTGCCAGTAGCTGGGAGGGGAGGAACACTGAAGCTTTCTTT. It is translated as CASSWEGRNTEAFF. The chain carries TRBV19 and TRBJ1-1, with D maybe TRBD1 (5 bases). Looked up from germline, CDR1 is LNHDA and CDR2 is SQIVND (reference sequence). V was cut by 6 bases and J by 1 base, with 12 bases left in between. This CDR3 has 14 residues.

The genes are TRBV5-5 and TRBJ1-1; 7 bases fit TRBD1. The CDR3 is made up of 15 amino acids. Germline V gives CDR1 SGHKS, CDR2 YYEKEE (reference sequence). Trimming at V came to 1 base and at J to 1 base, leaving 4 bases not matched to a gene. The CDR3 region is CASSLLSGGNTEAFF. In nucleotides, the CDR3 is TGTGCCAGCAGCTTGTTGTCAGGGGGGAACACTGAAGCTTTCTTT.